The following is a T cell receptor beta chain sequence with its context. Its antigen is unidentified. The data belong to a study of cytomegalovirus exposure and HLA in healthy donors. Overall study: An earlier analysis identified 100 million to 130 million unique TCR beta sequences in about 179 million T cells.

Broader study findings: Later analysis identified a missense DCLRE1C variant that was linked to TCR beta V- and J-gene trimming.

The primer mix had 60 Vbeta and 13 Jbeta primers. Profiling relied on immunoSEQ multiplex PCR, and the TCRdb table lists in-frame clones only, not all of them. The table includes about 270,000 clones, 70% to 90% detected once. The receptor was isolated from a man aged 40-55 years in good health and CMV-seropositive. Material for sequencing was PBMCs.

CDR3 loop: CASSLEAGGGSYEQYF. CDR3 DNA: TGCGCCAGCAGCTTGGAGGCGGGAGGTGGATCCTACGAGCAGTACTTC. V usage is TRBV5-1 and J usage is TRBJ2-7; 8 nucleotides align to TRBD2. Germline CDR1 and CDR2: SGHRS and YFSETQ. The V gene end was trimmed by 0 bases and the J gene end by 1 base; junction bases not matched to a gene: 6. The CDR3 contains 16 residues.